The rows below give T cell receptor beta chains drawn from one sample of a study of blood T cells in healthy people across ages. TCRdb ran MiXCR on the 5' RACE reads and lists one entry per CDR3 protein. The sample consists of roughly 1.6 million distinct CDR3 sequences, about 31% of them appearing once. Sequences were obtained from blood. These receptors were collected from a woman between 25 and 40 years old in good health. The CDR3 runs from the conserved cysteine through the conserved F or W.

>TRBJ2-6|TRBV29-1
CSVASGANVLTF
>TRBJ1-4|TRBV4-1
CASSQEEEGWEKLFF
>TRBJ2-3|TRBV7-3
CVSSWGGRPDTQYF
>NA|TRBV7-9
CASSPLLAGGRCGETQYF
>TRBJ2-7|TRBV6-5
CASSPRVRGHEQYF
>TRBJ2-1|TRBV3-1
CASSQDPETQNEQFF
>TRBJ1-5|TRBV20-1
CSAPSQGGSNQPQHF
>TRBJ1-4|TRBV6-5
CATGRGSEKLFF
>TRBJ2-1|TRBV5-1
CASSLLWELNNEQFF
>TRBJ2-1|TRBV12-3/TRBV12-4
CASSFGTSGTQQFF
>TRBJ2-7|TRBV16
CASSPHLMDLSYEQYF
>TRBJ1-2|TRBV4-1
CASSPSRVNYGYTF
>TRBJ1-1|TRBV5-1
CASSLVSGRGYTEAFF
>TRBJ2-1|TRBV9
CASSVGGIGPDEQFF
>TRBJ2-2|TRBV5-1
CASSYLPQDTGELFF
>TRBJ2-7|TRBV2
CASSETSPEQYF
>TRBJ1-3|TRBV9
CASSNHRGDSGNTIYF
>TRBJ2-1|TRBV3-1
CASSQGTLAGCNEQFF
>TRBJ1-2|TRBV30
CAWSVVGVDYGYTF
>TRBJ2-1|TRBV28
CASSPPGGSGKNEQFF
>TRBJ2-5|TRBV12-3/TRBV12-4
CASSLAWSEQYF
>TRBJ2-1|TRBV5-5
CASSLVASQVSEQFF
>TRBJ1-1|TRBV20-1
CSARRRGYTEAFF
>TRBJ2-1|TRBV2
CASSEREKGNEQFF
>TRBJ1-1|TRBV21-1
CASSEREDTEAFF
>TRBJ2-7|TRBV7-2
CASSYRGHGNEQYF
>NA|TRBV20-1
CSARDLGVEQYF
>TRBJ2-4|TRBV20-1
CSASEGTVKNIQYF
>TRBJ2-7|TRBV9
CASSVGPKSSYEQYF
>TRBJ2-3|TRBV6-1
CASTPRVSGSTDTQYF
>TRBJ1-2|TRBV7-3
CASSLGGTDSGYTF
>NA|TRBV2
CASTIGESRVATYEQYF
>TRBJ2-3|TRBV29-1
CSAGLAGKTDTQYF
>TRBJ2-7|TRBV7-6
CANSLGLGGQNYEQYF
>TRBJ2-7|TRBV10-3
CAISESGLGTGSYEQYF
>TRBJ1-5|TRBV6-2/TRBV6-3
CASSYLGGHQPQHF
>TRBJ2-3|TRBV2
CASSESWGSPSTDTQYF
>TRBJ2-7|TRBV20-1
CSAPPTGGKGKDEQYF
>TRBJ2-1|TRBV5-6
CASSSIGLPTDEQFF
>TRBJ2-7|TRBV7-3
CASSSTRNVHEQYF
>TRBJ2-3|TRBV10-1
CASSTGGPRGTQYF
>NA|TRBV10-3
CAISEGDEQYF
>TRBJ2-3|TRBV7-2
CASSLQSVTQYF